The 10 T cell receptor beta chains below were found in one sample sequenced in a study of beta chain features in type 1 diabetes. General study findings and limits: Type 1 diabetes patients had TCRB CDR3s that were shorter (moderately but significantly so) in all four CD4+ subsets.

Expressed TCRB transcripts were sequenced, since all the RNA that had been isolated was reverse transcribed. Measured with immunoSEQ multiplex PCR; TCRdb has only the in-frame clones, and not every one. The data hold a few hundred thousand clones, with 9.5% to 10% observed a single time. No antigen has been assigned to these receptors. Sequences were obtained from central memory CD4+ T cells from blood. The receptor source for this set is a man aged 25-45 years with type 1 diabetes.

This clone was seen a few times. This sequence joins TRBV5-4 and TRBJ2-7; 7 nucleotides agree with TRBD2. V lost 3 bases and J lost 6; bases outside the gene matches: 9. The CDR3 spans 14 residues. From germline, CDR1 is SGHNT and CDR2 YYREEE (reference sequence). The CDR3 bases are TGTGCCAGCAGCTCCCAAACGCGCGGGAGCGAGCAGTACTTC. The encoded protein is CASSSQTRGSEQYF.

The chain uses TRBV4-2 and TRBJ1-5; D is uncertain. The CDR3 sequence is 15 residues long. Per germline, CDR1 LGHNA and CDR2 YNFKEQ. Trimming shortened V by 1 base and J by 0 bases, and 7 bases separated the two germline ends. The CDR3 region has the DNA TGTGCCAGCAGCCAAGCGCCAGATAGCAATCAGCCCCAGCATTTT. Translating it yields CASSQAPDSNQPQHF.

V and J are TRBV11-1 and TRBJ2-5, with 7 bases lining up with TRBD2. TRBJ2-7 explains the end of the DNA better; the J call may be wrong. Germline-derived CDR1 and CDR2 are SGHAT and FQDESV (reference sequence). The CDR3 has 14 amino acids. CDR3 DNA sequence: TGTGCCAGCAGCTTAGCGCGGGAGACGGGCGAGCAGTACTTC. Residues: CASSLARETGEQYF.

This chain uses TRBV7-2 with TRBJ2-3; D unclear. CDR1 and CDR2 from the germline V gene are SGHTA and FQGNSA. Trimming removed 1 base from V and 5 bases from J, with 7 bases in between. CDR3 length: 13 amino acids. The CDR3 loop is CASSLDLRDTQYF. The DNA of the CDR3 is TGTGCCAGCAGCTTAGATTTGCGAGATACGCAGTATTTT.

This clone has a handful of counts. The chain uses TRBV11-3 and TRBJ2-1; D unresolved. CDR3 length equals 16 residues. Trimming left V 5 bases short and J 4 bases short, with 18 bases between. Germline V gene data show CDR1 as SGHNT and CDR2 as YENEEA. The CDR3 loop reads CASSRAGLGPYNEQFF. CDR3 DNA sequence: TGTGCCAGCAGCCGGGCCGGCCTTGGGCCTTACAATGAGCAGTTCTTC.

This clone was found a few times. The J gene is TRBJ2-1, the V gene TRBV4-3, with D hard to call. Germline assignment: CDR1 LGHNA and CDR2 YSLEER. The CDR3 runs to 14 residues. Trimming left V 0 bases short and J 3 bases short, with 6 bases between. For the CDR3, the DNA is TGCGCCAGCAGCCAAGATGTAAGCTACAATGAGCAGTTCTTC. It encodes CASSQDVSYNEQFF.

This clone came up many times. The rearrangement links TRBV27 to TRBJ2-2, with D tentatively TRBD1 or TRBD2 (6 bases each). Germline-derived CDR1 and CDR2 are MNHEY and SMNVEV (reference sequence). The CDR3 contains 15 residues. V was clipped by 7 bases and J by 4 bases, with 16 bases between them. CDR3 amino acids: CASTLNREVTGELFF. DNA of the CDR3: TGTGCCAGCACCCTCAACAGGGAGGTCACCGGGGAGCTGTTTTTT.

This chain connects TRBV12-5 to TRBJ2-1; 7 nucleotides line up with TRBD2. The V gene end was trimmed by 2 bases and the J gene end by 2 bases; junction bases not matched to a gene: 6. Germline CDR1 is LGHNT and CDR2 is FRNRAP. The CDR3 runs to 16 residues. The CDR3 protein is CASGLRAGVAYNEQFF. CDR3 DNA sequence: TGTGCTAGTGGTTTGCGGGCGGGAGTGGCCTACAATGAGCAGTTCTTC.

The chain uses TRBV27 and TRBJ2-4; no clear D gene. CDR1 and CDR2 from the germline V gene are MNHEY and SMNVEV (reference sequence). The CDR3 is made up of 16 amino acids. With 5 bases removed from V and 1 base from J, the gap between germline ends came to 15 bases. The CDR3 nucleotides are TGTGCCAGCAGTCCCTTCCGTGGGTTTGCCAAAAACATTCAGTACTTC. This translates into CASSPFRGFAKNIQYF.

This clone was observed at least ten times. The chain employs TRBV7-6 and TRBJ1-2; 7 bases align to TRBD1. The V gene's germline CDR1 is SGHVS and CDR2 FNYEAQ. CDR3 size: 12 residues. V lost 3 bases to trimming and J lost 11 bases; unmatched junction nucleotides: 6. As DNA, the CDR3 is TGTGCCAGCAGCTTCAACAGGGGAGGTTACACCTTC. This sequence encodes CASSFNRGGYTF.